Following are 22 T cell receptor beta chains from one sample sequenced in a study of untreated major depressive disorder. Study-level points and caveats: Depressed patients' CD4+ T cells carried increased TRBV05-01 (Vbeta 5.1) usage versus control CD4+ T cells.

Sequencing used immunoSEQ multiplex PCR; TCRdb keeps in-frame clones, though not all of them. The sample lists under 25,000 clones, under 95% occurring once. Which antigens these TCRs recognize remains unknown. The specimen sequenced was CD4+ T cells from PBMCs. These receptors originate from a woman in her thirties or forties with major depressive disorder.

A single count supports this clone. The gene calls are TRBV5-4 and TRBJ1-1; 8 nucleotides match TRBD1. V trimming: 3 bases; J trimming: 4 bases; junction bases outside the gene matches: 2. Germline CDR1 and CDR2: SGHNT and YYREEE (reference sequence). This CDR3 comprises 13 residues. The CDR3 spells CASSSRGPTEAFF. In DNA, the CDR3 is TGTGCCAGCAGCTCCAGGGGGCCCACTGAAGCTTTCTTT.

The V gene is TRBV28, the J gene TRBJ1-2; no definite D call. The ends were cut back, 6 bases at V and 6 bases at J, with 11 bases in the middle. Germline loops: CDR1 MDHEN, CDR2 SYDVKM. The CDR3 has 12 residues. The CDR3 DNA reads TGTGCCAGCAGGGTTGGTTGGAATGGCTACACCTTC. Translation: CASRVGWNGYTF.

CDR3 protein: CASSYSGGRSETQYF. CDR3 sequence (DNA): TGTGCCAGCAGTTACTCAGGGGGGAGGAGTGAGACCCAGTACTTC. V and J are TRBV6-5 and TRBJ2-5, with D tentatively TRBD1 or TRBD2 (6 bases each). This CDR3 contains 15 residues. V was shortened by 0 bases and J by 5 bases, with 13 bases between the two germline ends. In germline, CDR1 is MNHEY, CDR2 SVGAGI.

V usage is TRBV19 and J usage is TRBJ2-3, with 7 bases fitting TRBD2. The junction had 11 bases not matched to a gene; V was cut back by 8 bases and J by 0 bases. Germline V gives CDR1 LNHDA, CDR2 SQIVND (reference sequence). The CDR3 consists of 16 residues. In nucleotides, the CDR3 is TGTGCCAGTCGTTACCGGGGCGGGGGAAGCACAGATACGCAGTATTTT. Translating it yields CASRYRGGGSTDTQYF.

This clone was seen only once. V and J are TRBV15 and TRBJ2-7; 10 nucleotides agree with TRBD1. CDR1 and CDR2 (germline): LNHNV, YYDKDF (reference sequence). V lost 0 bases, J lost 5 bases, and 4 bases stayed unmatched. The length of the CDR3 is 15 residues. As DNA, the CDR3 is TGTGCCACCAGCAGAGATAGAGGGACAGGGGACGAGCAGTACTTC. This codes for CATSRDRGTGDEQYF.

J is TRBJ1-6 and V is TRBV13; 7 nucleotides line up with TRBD1. The CDR3 consists of 16 residues. CDR1 and CDR2 from the germline V gene are PRHDT and FYEKMQ (reference sequence). The trim removed 8 bases at V and 0 bases at J, leaving 7 bases unmatched. The CDR3 nucleotides are TGTGCCAGCCAAGACAGGGCCCACTCCTATAATTCACCCCTCCACTTT. Its translation is CASQDRAHSYNSPLHF.

The chain has TRBV18 and TRBJ1-5; unclear D gene. The V gene lost 1 base and the J gene lost 1 base, with 8 bases spanning the gap. The CDR3 totals 15 residues. CDR1 and CDR2 from the germline V gene are KGHSH and LQKENI. The CDR3, as DNA: TGTGCCAGCTCACCACAGGGAGGGAGCAATCAGCCCCAGCATTTT. Protein sequence: CASSPQGGSNQPQHF. Full variable domain (remainder filled in from reference TRBV18 and TRBJ1-5): NAGVMQNPRHLVRRRGQEARLRCSPMKGHSHVYWYRQLPEEGLKFMVYLQKENIIDESGMPKERFSAEFPKEGPSILRIQQVVRGDSAAYFCASSPQGGSNQPQHFGDGTRLSIL.

The genes are TRBV27 and TRBJ2-1; D perhaps matches TRBD2 (6 bases). Deletions cut 8 bases from V and 3 bases from J, with 11 bases between. CDR1 is MNHEY, CDR2 SMNVEV, per germline (reference sequence). The CDR3 consists of 13 residues. CDR3 in amino acids: CASVREGYNEQFF. Written as DNA, the CDR3 is TGTGCCAGCGTGCGGGAAGGCTACAATGAGCAGTTCTTC.

The V and J genes are TRBV7-9 and TRBJ2-1; 13 nucleotides match TRBD2. V lost 0 bases to trimming and J lost 7 bases; unmatched junction nucleotides: 6. Germline lookup yields CDR1 SEHNR and CDR2 FQNEAQ (reference sequence). This CDR3 contains 17 residues. Here the CDR3 DNA reads TGTGCCAGCAGCTTAGCCCGGACTAGCGGGGGCTTAAATGAGCAGTTCTTC. As protein: CASSLARTSGGLNEQFF. Full variable domain (rest looked up from reference TRBV7-9 and TRBJ2-1): DTGVSQNPRHKITKRGQNVTFRCDPISEHNRLYWYRQTLGQGPEFLTYFQNEAQLEKSRLLSDRFSAERPKGSFSTLEIQRTEQGDSAMYLCASSLARTSGGLNEQFFGPGTRLTVL.

The chain couples TRBV4-1 to TRBJ1-2; weak D call: TRBD1 (5 bases). Trimming removed 1 base from V and 4 bases from J, with 16 bases in between. This CDR3 contains 16 residues. CDR1 is MGHRA, CDR2 YSYEKL, per germline. CDR3 coding DNA: TGCGCCAGCAGCCAAGCACCGGGACGAGCCCTCTATGGCTACACCTTC. Residues: CASSQAPGRALYGYTF.

CDR3 amino acids: CASSLGQGANQPQHF. CDR3 coding DNA: TGTGCCAGCAGCCTGGGACAGGGGGCGAATCAGCCCCAGCATTTT. The chain carries TRBV4-2 and TRBJ1-5; TRBD1 matches 12 bases. The CDR3 contains 15 residues. The trim removed 4 bases at V and 4 bases at J, leaving 2 bases unmatched. Per germline, CDR1 LGHNA and CDR2 YNFKEQ.

V is TRBV9 and J is TRBJ2-2; D is ambiguous. Germline V CDR1 and CDR2: SGDLS, YYNGEE. Trimming left V 0 bases short and J 0 bases short, with 9 bases between. The CDR3 has 16 residues. CDR3 DNA: TGTGCCAGCAGCGTAGGGGCCGAGGCGAACACCGGGGAGCTGTTTTTT. The encoded protein is CASSVGAEANTGELFF.

Only one count was recorded for this clone. The chain is built from TRBV2 and TRBJ2-7; D unclear. Looked up from germline, CDR1 is SNHLY and CDR2 is FYNNEI. The CDR3 contains 13 residues. V shed 3 bases and J shed 1 base, with 7 bases lying between them. For the CDR3, the DNA is TGTGCCAGCAGTGAGAGGAGTTCCTACGAGCAGTACTTC. Translation gives CASSERSSYEQYF.

The chain couples TRBV6-5 to TRBJ1-1; D gene uncertain. The CDR3 sequence is 14 residues long. In germline, CDR1 is MNHEY, CDR2 SVGAGI. Trimming shortened V by 6 bases and J by 4 bases, and 15 bases separated the two germline ends. CDR3 region: CASSSRPWGTEAFF. The CDR3 coding sequence is TGTGCCAGCAGCTCCAGACCGTGGGGCACTGAAGCTTTCTTT.

This chain uses TRBV18 with TRBJ2-3, with D perhaps matching TRBD2 (6 bases). The CDR3 contains 16 residues. Trimming removed 3 bases from V and 0 bases from J, with 13 bases in between. CDR1 KGHSH and CDR2 LQKENI come from the germline V gene. CDR3 sequence: CASSPNTGVSTDTQYF. The CDR3 bases are TGTGCCAGCTCACCCAACACGGGAGTCAGCACAGATACGCAGTATTTT. Variable domain in full (rest from reference TRBV18 and TRBJ2-3): NAGVMQNPRHLVRRRGQEARLRCSPMKGHSHVYWYRQLPEEGLKFMVYLQKENIIDESGMPKERFSAEFPKEGPSILRIQQVVRGDSAAYFCASSPNTGVSTDTQYFGPGTRLTVL.

The chain recombines TRBV4-1 with TRBJ1-2, with D unresolved. Trimming cost V 1 base and J 7 bases, with 13 bases left between them. The germline V gene has CDR1 MGHRA and CDR2 YSYEKL. The CDR3 length is 14 residues. The CDR3 DNA is TGCGCCAGCAGCCAAGCGGTAGGGTTCCGTGGCTACACCTTC. Encoded protein: CASSQAVGFRGYTF.

This chain uses TRBV6-6 with TRBJ1-6; D call uncertain. The CDR3 has 12 amino acids. With 7 bases removed from V and 8 bases from J, the gap between germline ends came to 9 bases. CDR1 is MNHNY, CDR2 SVGAGI, per germline (reference sequence). The CDR3 is CASTPHDSPLHF. In nucleotides, the CDR3 is TGTGCCAGCACTCCCCACGATTCACCCCTCCACTTT.

This chain connects TRBV27 to TRBJ2-2; D not resolved. Trimming cost V 3 bases and J 0 bases, with 11 bases left between them. The CDR3 loop spans 16 amino acids. From germline, CDR1 is MNHEY and CDR2 SMNVEV (reference sequence). CDR3 nucleotide sequence: TGTGCCAGCAGTTTTTGGGCAGCCACGAACACCGGGGAGCTGTTTTTT. Amino acid sequence: CASSFWAATNTGELFF.

The J gene is TRBJ1-1, the V gene TRBV7-2, with D unresolved. Germline V gives CDR1 SGHTA, CDR2 FQGNSA. The CDR3 sequence is 15 residues long. The V and J ends lost 4 bases and 2 bases respectively, with 14 bases between them. CDR3 sequence: CASSSMTTINTEAFF. DNA of the CDR3: TGTGCCAGCAGCTCAATGACAACTATAAACACTGAAGCTTTCTTT.

The chain links TRBV25-1 to TRBJ2-1; 7 bases are a match to TRBD2. The V and J ends lost 4 bases and 4 bases, in that order; junction bases with no gene match: 10. The V gene's germline CDR1 is MGHDK and CDR2 SYGVNS. The CDR3 totals 16 residues. The CDR3 bases are TGTGCCAGCAGTGCGACAGCGGGGCATGTATACAATGAGCAGTTCTTC. This encodes CASSATAGHVYNEQFF.

This clone was recorded only once. The chain combines TRBV6-5 with TRBJ2-1, with TRBD2 identical over 12 bases. Germline loops: CDR1 MNHEY, CDR2 SVGAGI. V shed 6 bases and J 3 bases; nucleotides not matched to a gene: 3. CDR3 length: 15 amino acids. Here the CDR3 DNA reads TGTGCCAGCAGAACACTAGCGGGAGGCTACAATGAGCAGTTCTTC. Translated: CASRTLAGGYNEQFF.

The chain recombines TRBV4-1 with TRBJ2-5, with D possibly being TRBD1 (6 bases). The germline V gene has CDR1 MGHRA and CDR2 YSYEKL. The CDR3 totals 15 residues. Between the trimmed V and J ends, which lost 2 bases and 4 bases, there was a span of 14 bases. The CDR3 nucleotides read TGCGCCAGCAGCCAACCAGGGGCAAGTTCAGAGACCCAGTACTTC. It yields the protein CASSQPGASSETQYF.